This TCR beta chain is from a study of CD8 T cells in Susac syndrome. Study results and caveats: The CD4+ T cell repertoires, which came from Susac syndrome patients, showed no sign of clonal expansion.

Random hexamers were used to reverse transcribe the RNA input (roughly 0.5 to 1 ug). An immunoSEQ multiplex PCR amplified TCR beta CDR3 over 54 Vbeta and 13 Jbeta. TCRdb reprocessed the immunoSEQ multiplex PCR reads with MiXCR, giving one entry per CDR3 protein. Here the sample spans roughly 100,000 distinct CDR3 sequences, roughly 94% being singletons. About this clonotype: Its antigen is undetermined.

Sequencing of TCR beta was performed on blood CD8+ and CD4+ T cells. The CDR3 loop spans 14 amino acids. Trimming stripped 0 bases from V and 6 bases from J, with 9 bases between. The germline CDR1 and CDR2 sequences are LNHNV and YYDKDF (reference sequence). The TCR was taken from a human donor with Susac syndrome. This sequence joins TRBV15 and TRBJ1-5; D is uncertain. The source material was CD4+ T cells from PBMCs. Here the CDR3 DNA reads TGTGCCACCAGCAGAGATAAAGGGCCTCAGCCCCAGCATTTT. It codes for CATSRDKGPQPQHF.